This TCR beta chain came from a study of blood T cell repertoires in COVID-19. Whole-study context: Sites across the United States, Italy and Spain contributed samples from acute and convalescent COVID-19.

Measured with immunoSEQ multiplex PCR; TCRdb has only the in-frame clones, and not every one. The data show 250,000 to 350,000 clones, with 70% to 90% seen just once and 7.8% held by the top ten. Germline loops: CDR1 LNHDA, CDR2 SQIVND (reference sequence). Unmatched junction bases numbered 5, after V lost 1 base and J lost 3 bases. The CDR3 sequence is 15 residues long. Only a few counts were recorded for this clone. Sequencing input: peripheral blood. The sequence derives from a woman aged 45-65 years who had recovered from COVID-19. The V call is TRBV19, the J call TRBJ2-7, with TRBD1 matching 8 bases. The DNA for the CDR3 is TGTGCCAGTAGTATAGGTGACAGGGGTATCTACGAGCAGTACTTC. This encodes CASSIGDRGIYEQYF.